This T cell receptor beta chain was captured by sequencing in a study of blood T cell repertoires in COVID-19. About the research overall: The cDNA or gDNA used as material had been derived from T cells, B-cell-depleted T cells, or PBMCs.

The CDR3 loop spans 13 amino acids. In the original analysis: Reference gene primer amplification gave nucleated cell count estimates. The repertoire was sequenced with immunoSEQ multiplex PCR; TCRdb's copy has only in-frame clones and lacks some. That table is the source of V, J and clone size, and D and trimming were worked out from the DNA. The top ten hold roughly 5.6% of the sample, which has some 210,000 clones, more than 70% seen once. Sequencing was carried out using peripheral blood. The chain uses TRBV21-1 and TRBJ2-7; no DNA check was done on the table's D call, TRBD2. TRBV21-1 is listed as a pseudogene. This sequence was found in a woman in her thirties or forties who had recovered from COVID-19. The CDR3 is CASSKPNFGEQYF. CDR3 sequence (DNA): TGTGCCAGCAGCAAGCCCAACTTCGGCGAGCAGTACTTC.